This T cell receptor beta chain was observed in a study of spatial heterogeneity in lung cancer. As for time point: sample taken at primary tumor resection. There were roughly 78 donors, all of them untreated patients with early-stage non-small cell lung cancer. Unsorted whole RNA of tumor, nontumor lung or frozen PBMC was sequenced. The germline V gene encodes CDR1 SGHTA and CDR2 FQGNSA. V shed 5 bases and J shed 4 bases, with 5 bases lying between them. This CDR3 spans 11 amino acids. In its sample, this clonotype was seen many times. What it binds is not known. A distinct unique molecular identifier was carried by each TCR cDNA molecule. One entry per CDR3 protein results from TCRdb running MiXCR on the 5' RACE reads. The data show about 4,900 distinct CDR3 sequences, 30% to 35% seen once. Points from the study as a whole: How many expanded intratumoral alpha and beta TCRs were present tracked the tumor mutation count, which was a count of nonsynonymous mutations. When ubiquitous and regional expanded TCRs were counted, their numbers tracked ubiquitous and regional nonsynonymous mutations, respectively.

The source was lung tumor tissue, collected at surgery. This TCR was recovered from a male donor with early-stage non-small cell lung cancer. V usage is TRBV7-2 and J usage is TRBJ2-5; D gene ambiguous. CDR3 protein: CASSAGETQYF. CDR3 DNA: TGTGCCAGCAGCGCTGGAGAGACCCAGTACTTC.